Shown below are 4 T cell receptor beta chains from a single sample sequenced in a study of T cells in localized non-small cell lung cancer. The repertoire was sequenced with immunoSEQ multiplex PCR; TCRdb's copy has only in-frame clones and lacks some. This table holds around 1,800 clones, almost 35% found once. Sample: lung tumor tissue, taken before any cancer treatment. These receptors all stem from a male donor at least 60 years old with stage III squamous cell lung carcinoma.

This chain joins TRBV29-1 and TRBJ1-4; D is undetermined. The CDR3 is 13 amino acids. Germline V gives CDR1 SQVTM, CDR2 ANQGSEA. The CDR3 region has the DNA TGCGGCTCCCAGGACCCAACTAATGAAAAACTGTTTTTT. It encodes CGSQDPTNEKLFF. The variable domain in full, completed from reference TRBV29-1 and TRBJ1-4, reads SAVISQKPSRDICQRGTSLTIQCQVDSQVTMMFWYRQQPGQSLTLIATANQGSEATYESGFVIDKFPISRPNLTFSTLTVSNMSPEDSSIYLCGSQDPTNEKLFFGSGTQLSVL.

V usage is TRBV19 and J usage is TRBJ2-3; D is perhaps TRBD2 (5 bases). This CDR3 contains 13 residues. V dropped 11 bases and J dropped 0 bases, with 12 bases sitting between them. Germline assignment: CDR1 LNHDA and CDR2 SQIVND (reference sequence). This chain's CDR3 is CAARAGSTDTQYF. Here the CDR3 DNA reads TGTGCCGCCCGGGCGGGTAGCACAGATACGCAGTATTTT.

The chain links TRBV15 to TRBJ1-5; TRBD1 matches 9 bases. The CDR3 runs to 16 residues. Per the germline V gene, CDR1 is LNHNV and CDR2 is YYDKDF (reference sequence). With 3 bases clipped from V and 3 bases from J, the junction kept 6 bases outside the gene matches. The DNA of the CDR3 is TGTGCCACCAGCAGTCCTAGGGACAGGGACAATCAGCCCCAGCATTTT. This sequence encodes CATSSPRDRDNQPQHF. Combining the CDR3 with reference TRBV15 and TRBJ1-5 gives the whole variable domain DAMVIQNPRYQVTQFGKPVTLSCSQTLNHNVMYWYQQKSSQAPKLLFHYYDKDFNNEADTPDNFQSRRPNTSFCFLDIRSPGLGDTAMYLCATSSPRDRDNQPQHFGDGTRLSIL.

The genes are TRBV11-3 and TRBJ2-7, with D unresolved. Germline CDR1 is SGHNT and CDR2 is YENEEA. V dropped 3 bases and J dropped 0 bases, with 9 bases sitting between them. CDR3 length equals 14 residues. The CDR3 sequence is CASSFAPSSYEQYF. The DNA of the CDR3 is TGTGCCAGCAGCTTTGCCCCCAGCTCCTACGAGCAGTACTTC.